These 20 T cell receptor beta chains came from one sample sequenced in a study of patients and donors after allogeneic stem cell transplantation. TCRdb redid the calling of the RT-PCR reads with MiXCR, one entry per CDR3 protein. The sample consists of about 40,000 distinct CDR3 sequences, 25% to 35% of them appearing once. Sequencing input: blood, either unsorted or a sorted T cell fraction (not recorded which). The origin of the receptors is a human donor who was either an allogeneic HSCT recipient or a stem cell or donor lymphocyte infusion donor (not recorded which). It is not recorded whose cells these are; they may come from a transplant donor.

The chain carries TRBV28 and TRBJ1-2; D perhaps matches TRBD1 (5 bases). The CDR3 length is 16 residues. In germline, CDR1 is MDHEN, CDR2 SYDVKM. Trimming removed 8 bases from V and 2 bases from J, with 21 bases in between. The CDR3: CASSTPRPRVNYGYTF. CDR3 DNA: TGTGCCAGCTCCACACCACGTCCCAGGGTAAACTATGGCTACACCTTC.

In DNA form, the CDR3 reads TGTGCCATCGACAATGAGCAGTTCTTC. The encoded protein is CAIDNEQFF. The chain employs TRBV7-3 and TRBJ2-1; no clear D gene. CDR1 is SGHTA and CDR2 is FQGTGA in the germline V gene. Trimming cost V 10 bases and J 5 bases, with 3 bases left between them. There are 9 residues in the CDR3.

This chain connects TRBV3-1 to TRBJ2-7, with 8 bases identical to TRBD2. Germline CDR1 LGHDT, CDR2 YNNKEL (reference sequence). The CDR3 length is 16 residues. V shed 0 bases, J shed 6 bases, and the junction held 10 bases outside the gene matches. CDR3 sequence (DNA): TGTGCCAGCAGCCAAGATACCGGGACTAGGATGGGCGAGCAGTACTTC. Protein product: CASSQDTGTRMGEQYF.

The chain joins TRBV9 to TRBJ2-5, with 10 bases matching TRBD1. This CDR3 is built from 15 residues. CDR1 SGDLS and CDR2 YYNGEE come from the germline V gene. The V segment lost 2 bases and the J segment 5 bases; nucleotides outside the gene matches: 6. DNA of the CDR3: TGTGCCAGCAGCGTGGCCGGGACAGGGGTGGAGACCCAGTACTTC. Protein: CASSVAGTGVETQYF.

In its sample, this clonotype was seen a few times. The chain employs TRBV5-1 and TRBJ2-1; D perhaps matches TRBD2 (5 bases). Germline values: CDR1 SGHRS, CDR2 YFSETQ. Trimming pared 4 bases from V and 5 bases from J, leaving 10 bases between. CDR3 length equals 13 residues. CDR3 in amino acids: CASSDYHDNEQFF. CDR3 DNA sequence: TGCGCCAGCAGCGACTACCATGACAATGAGCAGTTCTTC.

The chain couples TRBV9 to TRBJ1-6, with 7 bases matching TRBD1. V lost 6 bases and J lost 8; bases outside the gene matches: 8. The germline gives CDR1 SGDLS, CDR2 YYNGEE. CDR3 length equals 14 residues. CDR3 protein: CASNPGQVDSPLHF. The CDR3 DNA sequence: TGTGCCAGCAACCCTGGACAGGTGGATTCACCCCTCCACTTT.

This clonotype was counted between two and nine times. The chain couples TRBV6-2 or TRBV6-3 to TRBJ2-7; D unresolved. Trimming pared 0 bases from V and 3 bases from J, leaving 18 bases between. Germline V CDR1 and CDR2: MNHEY, SVGEGT. CDR3 size: 17 residues. The CDR3 spells CASSYSYGQLKDYEQYF. In DNA, the CDR3 is TGTGCCAGCAGTTACTCTTATGGTCAGTTGAAGGACTACGAGCAGTACTTC.

This clonotype was picked up many times. The J gene is TRBJ1-5, the V gene TRBV12-3 or TRBV12-4; D unresolved. This CDR3 spans 14 amino acids. V shed 1 base and J shed 9 bases, with 13 bases lying between them. The CDR3 nucleotides are TGTGCCAGCAGTTTAGTGTCCACCTTATGGCCCCAGCATTTT. Protein: CASSLVSTLWPQHF.

This rearrangement joins TRBV19 to TRBJ1-5; no clear D gene. V lost 5 bases and J lost 4, with 12 bases in between. The CDR3 has 14 residues. From germline, CDR1 is LNHDA and CDR2 SQIVND (reference sequence). The CDR3 region is CASSFGELNQPQHF. The DNA for the CDR3 is TGTGCCAGTAGTTTTGGGGAGTTGAATCAGCCCCAGCATTTT.

The V gene is TRBV7-9, the J gene TRBJ1-5; unclear D gene. The CDR3 runs to 18 residues. The germline V and J ends were trimmed by 1 base and 4 bases, with 20 bases remaining between them. Germline CDR1 SEHNR, CDR2 FQNEAQ (reference sequence). The CDR3, as DNA: TGTGCCAGCAGCTTAGACCTTGCCCCAGGATACCATAATCAGCCCCAGCATTTT. Protein: CASSLDLAPGYHNQPQHF.

The chain uses TRBV9 and TRBJ1-1, with D possibly being TRBD1 (5 bases). This CDR3 spans 15 amino acids. Trimming took off 4 bases at V and 1 base at J, with 14 bases between the two ends. The germline gives CDR1 SGDLS, CDR2 YYNGEE. The CDR3 spells CASSPRGRENTEAFF. CDR3 DNA: TGTGCCAGCAGCCCGAGGGGTAGGGAGAACACTGAAGCTTTCTTT.

This clonotype was seen only a few times. V is TRBV7-9 and J is TRBJ2-7, with no clear D. The CDR3 consists of 11 residues. Trimming pared 6 bases from V and 1 base from J, leaving 4 bases between. CDR1 SEHNR and CDR2 FQNEAQ come from the germline V gene (reference sequence). The CDR3 reads CASSLSYEQYF. DNA of the CDR3: TGTGCCAGCAGTTTATCCTACGAGCAGTACTTC.

V and J are TRBV7-9 and TRBJ2-7; no firm D call. Germline V gene data show CDR1 as SEHNR and CDR2 as FQNEAQ (reference sequence). V shed 1 base and J shed 9 bases, with 19 bases lying between them. CDR3 size: 15 residues. The CDR3 loop reads CASSLDRAIFISQYF. The CDR3 region has the DNA TGTGCCAGCAGCTTAGACCGGGCCATTTTCATATCGCAGTACTTC.

In this sample, this clonotype turned up a few times. V is TRBV5-8 and J is TRBJ1-1; tentatively, D is TRBD1 (6 bases). The CDR3 consists of 14 residues. The V gene lost 4 bases and the J gene lost 6 bases, with 16 bases spanning the gap. The germline CDR1 and CDR2 sequences are SGHTS and YDEGEE. The DNA for the CDR3 is TGTGCCAGCAGCGAACAGGGCGGGCACGCTGAAGCTTTCTTT. Translated: CASSEQGGHAEAFF.

V gene TRBV5-1 combines with J gene TRBJ1-1, with D possibly TRBD1 on 6 matching bases. V lost 4 bases, J lost 3 bases, and 13 bases lay in between. CDR1 is SGHRS and CDR2 is YFSETQ in the germline V gene. The CDR3 has 14 amino acids. CDR3 coding DNA: TGCGCCAGCAGCAACAGGGACGGGTACACTGAAGCTTTCTTT. Amino acid sequence: CASSNRDGYTEAFF.

This clonotype was observed at least ten times. The rearrangement links TRBV5-1 to TRBJ1-1; the D is unclear. Looked up from germline, CDR1 is SGHRS and CDR2 is YFSETQ. V lost 1 base to trimming and J lost 0 bases, with 7 bases between them. This CDR3 is built from 14 residues. DNA of the CDR3: TGCGCCAGCAGCTTGAAGACACTGAACACTGAAGCTTTCTTT. Translating it yields CASSLKTLNTEAFF. Full variable domain (missing parts from reference TRBV5-1 and TRBJ1-1): KAGVTQTPRYLIKTRGQQVTLSCSPISGHRSVSWYQQTPGQGLQFLFEYFSETQRNKGNFPGRFSGRQFSNSRSEMNVSTLELGDSALYLCASSLKTLNTEAFFGQGTRLTVV.

This clonotype occurred a few times. As DNA, the CDR3 is TGCAGTGCTAGACCGCCGACAGGGTCCTTGGGGAACACTGAAGCTTTCTTT. This codes for CSARPPTGSLGNTEAFF. The chain combines TRBV20-1 with TRBJ1-1; the match to TRBD1 covers 7 bases. The germline V gene has CDR1 DFQATT and CDR2 SNEGSKA (reference sequence). The CDR3 runs to 17 residues. Losses at the gene ends were 2 bases for V and 1 base for J; bases not matched to a gene: 13.

In its sample, this clonotype was seen a few times. The gene calls are TRBV12-3 or TRBV12-4 and TRBJ1-4; D is perhaps TRBD1 (5 bases). Trimming shortened V by 10 bases and J by 5 bases, and 17 bases separated the two germline ends. The CDR3 runs 14 residues. CDR3 bases: TGTGCCATCGGGCAGGGATTGGGAAATGAAAAACTGTTTTTT. Protein sequence: CAIGQGLGNEKLFF.

The chain employs TRBV7-3 and TRBJ2-1; D might be TRBD2 (5 bases). The CDR3 has 12 residues. The germline V gene has CDR1 SGHTA and CDR2 FQGTGA. Trimming removed 2 bases from V and 9 bases from J, with 8 bases in between. CDR3 DNA: TGTGCCAGCAGCTTATCGGCGGGTGAGCAGTTCTTC. Translated, it gives CASSLSAGEQFF. Based on the CDR3 plus reference TRBV7-3 and TRBJ2-1, the full variable domain is GAGVSQTPSNKVTEKGKYVELRCDPISGHTALYWYRQSLGQGPEFLIYFQGTGAADDSGLPNDRFFAVRPEGSVSTLKIQRTERGDSAVYLCASSLSAGEQFFGPGTRLTVL.

The chain is built from TRBV7-9 and TRBJ1-1, with D possibly matching TRBD1 (6 bases). Germline lookup yields CDR1 SEHNR and CDR2 FQNEAQ (reference sequence). Trimming removed 7 bases from V and 8 bases from J, with 20 bases in between. This CDR3 has 14 amino acids. CDR3 coding DNA: TGTGCCAGCAACAGGGTGGGGATTATGGAGGAAGCTTTCTTT. This encodes CASNRVGIMEEAFF.